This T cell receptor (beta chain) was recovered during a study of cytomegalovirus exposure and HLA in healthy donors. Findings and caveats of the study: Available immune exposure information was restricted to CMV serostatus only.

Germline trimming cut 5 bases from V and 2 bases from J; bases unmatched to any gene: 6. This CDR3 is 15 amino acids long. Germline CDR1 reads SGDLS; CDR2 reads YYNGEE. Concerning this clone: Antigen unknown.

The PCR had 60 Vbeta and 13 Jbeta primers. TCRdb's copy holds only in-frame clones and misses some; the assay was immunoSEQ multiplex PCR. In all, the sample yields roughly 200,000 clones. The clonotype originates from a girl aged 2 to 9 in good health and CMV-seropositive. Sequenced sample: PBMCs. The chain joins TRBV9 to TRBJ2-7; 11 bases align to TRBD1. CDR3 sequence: CASSQQGQGAYEQYF. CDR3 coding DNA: TGTGCCAGCAGTCAACAGGGACAGGGGGCCTACGAGCAGTACTTC.